These 20 T cell receptor beta chains were all obtained from the same sample, sequenced in a study of lymphopenia after photon versus proton radiotherapy. Profiling relied on immunoSEQ multiplex PCR, and the TCRdb table lists in-frame clones only, not all of them. The top ten hold around 5.1% of the sample, which has around 150,000 clones, 70% to 90% seen once. The sample in question was peripheral blood, obtained from a patient treated with photon-based radiotherapy. These receptors all stem from a man aged 50 to 60 with gastric cancer.

V is TRBV6-4 and J is TRBJ2-7, with 7 bases matching TRBD1. Trimming at V came to 9 bases and at J to 0 bases, leaving 2 bases not matched to a gene. The CDR3 is made up of 12 amino acids. Germline V CDR1 and CDR2: MRHNA, SNTAGT. Written as DNA, the CDR3 is TGTGCCAGGACAGGGATCTCCTACGAGCAGTACTTC. This encodes CARTGISYEQYF.

The CDR3 sequence: CASSVFTGGSEAFF. CDR3 DNA sequence: TGTGCCAGCAGTGTATTTACAGGGGGCTCTGAAGCTTTCTTT. The genes are TRBV25-1 and TRBJ1-1; 9 nucleotides agree with TRBD1. Trimming removed 4 bases from V and 6 bases from J; junction bases left unmatched: 6. This CDR3 is 14 amino acids long. Per germline, CDR1 MGHDK and CDR2 SYGVNS.

The chain couples TRBV18 to TRBJ2-1, with 14 bases that match TRBD2. The CDR3 has 16 residues. J gave up 3 bases and V 4 bases, and 2 bases lay outside the gene matches. CDR1 and CDR2 (germline): KGHSH, LQKENI. CDR3 in DNA: TGTGCCAGCTCACTCGGACTAGCGGGAGGCTACAATGAGCAGTTCTTC. Translating gives CASSLGLAGGYNEQFF.

This clone was observed once. The chain has TRBV14 and TRBJ1-2, with a tentative D call TRBD1 (5 bases). V lost 1 base, J lost 0 bases, and 18 bases lay in between. Germline CDR1 reads SGHDN; CDR2 reads FVKESK. The CDR3 extends over 18 amino acids. The CDR3 nucleotides are TGTGCCAGCAGCCAAGCCGGGGGGGGACCCTCCTCTAACTATGGCTACACCTTC. Translation: CASSQAGGGPSSNYGYTF. Using reference TRBV14 and TRBJ1-2 for the parts outside the CDR3, the full variable domain is EAGVTQFPSHSVIEKGQTVTLRCDPISGHDNLYWYRRVMGKEIKFLLHFVKESKQDESGMPNNRFLAERTGGTYSTLKVQPAELEDSGVYFCASSQAGGGPSSNYGYTFGSGTRLTVV.

This clone is a singleton in its sample. The chain combines TRBV30 with TRBJ2-5; D possibly corresponds to TRBD2 (5 bases). The CDR3 totals 15 residues. The V gene's germline CDR1 is GTSNPN and CDR2 SVGIG (reference sequence). V was trimmed by 2 bases and J by 3 bases, leaving 16 bases between them. Here the CDR3 reads CAWSSPGSREETQYF. For the CDR3, the DNA is TGTGCCTGGAGTTCCCCCGGGTCGAGGGAAGAGACCCAGTACTTC.

The genes are TRBV27 and TRBJ1-2; possible D gene TRBD1, 5 bases. The CDR3 sequence is 13 residues long. Trimming cost V 6 bases and J 7 bases, with 15 bases left between them. The germline CDR1 and CDR2 sequences are MNHEY and SMNVEV (reference sequence). CDR3 in amino acids: CASSQLGGTGYTF. The CDR3 coding sequence is TGTGCCAGCAGCCAACTGGGGGGAACTGGCTACACCTTC.

The CDR3 coding sequence is TGTGCCAGCTCACTCAACCGCGGAGGGGAAGGGGAAAAACTGTTTTTT. Translating it yields CASSLNRGGEGEKLFF. The chain links TRBV18 to TRBJ1-4, with D tentatively TRBD1 (5 bases). With 4 bases removed from V and 8 bases from J, the gap between germline ends came to 20 bases. This CDR3 comprises 16 residues. Germline assignment: CDR1 KGHSH and CDR2 LQKENI. The complete variable domain, with remaining parts taken from reference TRBV18 and TRBJ1-4, reads NAGVMQNPRHLVRRRGQEARLRCSPMKGHSHVYWYRQLPEEGLKFMVYLQKENIIDESGMPKERFSAEFPKEGPSILRIQQVVRGDSAAYFCASSLNRGGEGEKLFFGSGTQLSVL.

The V call is TRBV6-6, the J call TRBJ1-1; a weak D match, TRBD1 (5 bases). CDR3 length equals 15 residues. Germline CDR1 reads MNHNY; CDR2 reads SVGAGI (reference sequence). V was shortened by 2 bases and J by 2 bases, with 12 bases between the two germline ends. In DNA form, the CDR3 reads TGTGCCAGCAGTTACCTCGACAGTCCAAACACTGAAGCTTTCTTT. Translated: CASSYLDSPNTEAFF.

V gene TRBV5-6 combines with J gene TRBJ2-7; 8 positions agree with TRBD2. This CDR3 region has 17 residues. Looked up from germline, CDR1 is SGHDT and CDR2 is YYEEEE. The ends lost 0 bases at V and 0 bases at J; junction bases unmatched: 8. CDR3 nucleotides: TGTGCCAGCAGCTTGGTAAGCGGGAGCACGAGCTCCTACGAGCAGTACTTC. Encoded protein: CASSLVSGSTSSYEQYF.

The chain combines TRBV30 with TRBJ1-4; D gene unclear. Trimming stripped 1 base from V and 3 bases from J, with 12 bases between. The CDR3 runs 15 residues. CDR1 GTSNPN and CDR2 SVGIG come from the germline V gene (reference sequence). CDR3 in amino acids: CAWSEAALPNEKLFF. In DNA, the CDR3 is TGTGCCTGGAGTGAGGCAGCCCTTCCTAATGAAAAACTGTTTTTT.

The genes are TRBV18 and TRBJ2-1, with a tentative D call TRBD1 (6 bases). Germline V lookup: CDR1 KGHSH, CDR2 LQKENI. V lost 3 bases, J lost 4 bases, and 7 bases lay in between. The CDR3 is made up of 13 amino acids. CDR3 bases: TGTGCCAGCTCACCCGACAGGTACAATGAGCAGTTCTTC. It specifies CASSPDRYNEQFF.

The rearrangement uses TRBV2 and TRBJ2-6; D is possibly TRBD1 (5 bases). The germline CDR1 and CDR2 sequences are SNHLY and FYNNEI. Trimming pared 6 bases from V and 0 bases from J, leaving 6 bases between. The CDR3 is 14 residues long. The CDR3 DNA sequence: TGTGCCAGCAGCACAGGCTCTGGGGCCAACGTCCTGACTTTC. Translated, it gives CASSTGSGANVLTF.

The chain is built from TRBV5-1 and TRBJ2-1; tentatively, D is TRBD1 (6 bases). CDR1 and CDR2 from the germline V gene are SGHRS and YFSETQ. CDR3 length: 14 amino acids. Trimming shortened V by 4 bases and J by 8 bases, and 16 bases separated the two germline ends. The CDR3 is CASSRDNSGDEQFF. CDR3 nucleotides: TGCGCCAGCAGCCGGGACAACTCAGGGGATGAGCAGTTCTTC.

J is TRBJ2-5 and V is TRBV6-6, with TRBD2 matching over 9 bases. The CDR3 length is 15 residues. CDR1 is MNHNY and CDR2 is SVGAGI in the germline V gene (reference sequence). J lost 5 bases, V lost 2 bases, and 6 bases had no gene match. CDR3 in amino acids: CASSYGGTSRETQYF. CDR3 in DNA: TGTGCCAGCAGTTACGGCGGGACTAGCAGGGAGACCCAGTACTTC.

V and J are TRBV18 and TRBJ2-3; 7 bases are a match to TRBD1. CDR3 size: 16 residues. Per germline, CDR1 KGHSH and CDR2 LQKENI. The junction had 5 bases not matched to a gene; V was cut back by 1 base and J by 1 base. CDR3 protein: CASSPLKGAGTDTQYF. As DNA, the CDR3 is TGTGCCAGCTCACCACTTAAGGGGGCTGGCACAGATACGCAGTATTTT. The full variable domain, in which reference TRBV18 and TRBJ2-3 provide the parts outside the CDR3, is NAGVMQNPRHLVRRRGQEARLRCSPMKGHSHVYWYRQLPEEGLKFMVYLQKENIIDESGMPKERFSAEFPKEGPSILRIQQVVRGDSAAYFCASSPLKGAGTDTQYFGPGTRLTVL.

The genes are TRBV7-7 and TRBJ2-5; D tentatively reads TRBD1 or TRBD2 (5 bases each). Trimming removed 4 bases from V and 1 base from J, with 13 bases in between. CDR3 size: 15 residues. Looked up from germline, CDR1 is SSHAT and CDR2 is FNYEAQ (reference sequence). This chain's CDR3 is CASSSRRGLQETQYF. CDR3 DNA: TGTGCCAGCAGCTCCCGCCGGGGCCTCCAAGAGACCCAGTACTTC.

The V and J genes are TRBV12-5 and TRBJ1-5, with 10 bases lining up with TRBD1. After removal of 6 bases from V and 4 bases from J, the junction contained 9 bases not matched to a gene. Germline V gives CDR1 LGHNT, CDR2 FRNRAP. This CDR3 is 16 amino acids long. CDR3 sequence reads: CASGSGQGMRNQPQHF. CDR3 DNA: TGTGCTAGTGGCTCGGGACAGGGGATGAGAAATCAGCCCCAGCATTTT.

This clone is a singleton in its sample. V is TRBV18 and J is TRBJ2-7; TRBD1 agrees at 8 bases. With V trimmed by 3 bases and J by 3 bases, 4 bases remained unmatched. Germline lookup yields CDR1 KGHSH and CDR2 LQKENI. The CDR3 totals 14 residues. The CDR3 DNA sequence: TGTGCCAGCTCACCCGGGACAGGAGACTACGAGCAGTACTTC. Its protein is CASSPGTGDYEQYF.

This clone was seen once. The chain carries TRBV4-1 and TRBJ2-7; 7 bases align to TRBD1. CDR3 length: 14 residues. V shed 3 bases, J shed 6 bases, and the junction held 8 bases outside the gene matches. Germline CDR1 MGHRA, CDR2 YSYEKL. The CDR3 DNA follows: TGCGCCAGCAGCCACCAGACAGGGCTCGGCGAGCAGTACTTC. It is translated as CASSHQTGLGEQYF.

This CDR3 reads CASSIEYRSIAEAFF. CDR3 in DNA: TGTGCCAGTAGTATAGAGTACAGGTCGATTGCTGAAGCTTTCTTT. The chain joins TRBV19 to TRBJ1-1, with D possibly being TRBD1 (5 bases). Trimming took 0 bases from V and 6 from J, leaving 14 bases between them. CDR1 and CDR2 from the germline V gene are LNHDA and SQIVND (reference sequence). This CDR3 is 15 amino acids long. The full variable domain, completed using reference TRBV19 and TRBJ1-1, is DGGITQSPKYLFRKEGQNVTLSCEQNLNHDAMYWYRQDPGQGLRLIYYSQIVNDFQKGDIAEGYSVSREKKESFPLTVTSAQKNPTAFYLCASSIEYRSIAEAFFGQGTRLTVV.